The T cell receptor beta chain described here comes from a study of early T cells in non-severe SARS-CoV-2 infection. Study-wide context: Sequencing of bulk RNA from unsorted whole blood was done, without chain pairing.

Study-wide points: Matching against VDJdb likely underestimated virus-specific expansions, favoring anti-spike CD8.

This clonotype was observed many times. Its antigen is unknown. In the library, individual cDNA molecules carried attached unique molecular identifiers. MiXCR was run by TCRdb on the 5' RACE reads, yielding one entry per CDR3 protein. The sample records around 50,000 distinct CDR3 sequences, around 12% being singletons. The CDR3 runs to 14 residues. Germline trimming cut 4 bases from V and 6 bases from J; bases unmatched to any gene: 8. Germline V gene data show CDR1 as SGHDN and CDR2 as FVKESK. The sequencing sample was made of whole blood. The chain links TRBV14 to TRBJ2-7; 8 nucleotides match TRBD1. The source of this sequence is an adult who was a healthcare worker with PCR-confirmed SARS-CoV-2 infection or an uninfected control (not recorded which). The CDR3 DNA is TGTGCCAGCAGCCTCGGACAGGGCTTCGCCGAGCAGTACTTC. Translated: CASSLGQGFAEQYF.